This TCR beta chain was found in a study of T cells in Graves' hyperthyroidism and ophthalmopathy. Study-level findings and limits: The model's output predicted ophthalmopathy at a median of roughly 6 months prior to onset.

Trimming cost V 2 bases and J 3 bases; bases outside gene matches: 4. The CDR3 is 14 residues long. Per germline, CDR1 SGHTA and CDR2 FQGTGA. Regions amplified from RNA transcripts were the TCR beta CDR3 regions. RT-PCR in the first round (using the HTBI primer set) targeted the TCR CDR3. One entry per CDR3 protein, called by TCRdb with MiXCR from the multiplex PCR reads. This table holds approximately 400,000 distinct CDR3 sequences, 15% to 19% found once. This clonotype showed up just a few times. Antigen unknown. The specimen was blood. This clonotype was sampled from a woman younger than 30 with Graves' hyperthyroidism. This chain links TRBV7-3 with TRBJ2-7; 7 bases match TRBD2. The CDR3 nucleotides read TGTGCCAGCAGCTTATATCCGGGAGGCTACGAGCAGTACTTC. Encoded protein: CASSLYPGGYEQYF.